Shown below are 11 T cell receptor beta chains from a single sample sequenced in a study of T cell changes during pregnancy in multiple sclerosis. Libraries were prepared by immunoSEQ multiplex PCR; TCRdb keeps only in-frame clonotypes and omits some of them. The sample records over 50,000 clones, 90% being singletons. This specimen consisted of peripheral blood, obtained in the first trimester of pregnancy. The receptors stem from a female donor in good health, enrolled as a control in a pregnancy study.

This chain joins TRBV28 and TRBJ2-7; 10 bases fit TRBD2. Germline assignment: CDR1 MDHEN and CDR2 SYDVKM. The J segment lost 4 bases and the V segment lost 2 bases, leaving 17 bases of the junction unmatched. The CDR3 is 19 residues long. CDR3 region: CASSLSTSGEIENFYEQYF. In nucleotides, the CDR3 is TGTGCCAGCAGTTTAAGTACTAGCGGGGAGATTGAGAATTTTTACGAGCAGTACTTC.

The J gene is TRBJ2-2, the V gene TRBV27, with a tentative D call TRBD2 (5 bases). V was shortened by 7 bases and J by 1 base, with 13 bases between the two germline ends. The germline CDR1 and CDR2 sequences are MNHEY and SMNVEV (reference sequence). The CDR3 covers 15 residues. Here the CDR3 DNA reads TGTGCCAGCACCTACTTCGAGGGGAACACCGGGGAGCTGTTTTTT. Amino acid sequence: CASTYFEGNTGELFF.

The chain combines TRBV12-2 with TRBJ2-1; TRBD1, the table's D call, lacks a check against the DNA. TRBV12-2 counts as a pseudogene. This CDR3 has 17 amino acids. CDR3 DNA sequence: TGTGCAAGTCGCTTAGCGGGGCCAGGGAACTCCTACAATGAGCAGTTCTTC. It codes for CASRLAGPGNSYNEQFF.

This chain uses TRBV15 with TRBJ2-7; 7 nucleotides line up with TRBD2. Trimming cost V 2 bases and J 1 base; bases outside gene matches: 8. The CDR3 contains 16 residues. From germline, CDR1 is LNHNV and CDR2 YYDKDF (reference sequence). The CDR3, as DNA: TGTGCCACCAGCAGACCCCAGGGAGGGATTTCCTACGAGCAGTACTTC. Amino acid sequence: CATSRPQGGISYEQYF.

CDR3 sequence (DNA): TGTGCCTCCGGGGGGGGACGGGGGGCGGGGCTGCAAGAGACCCAGTACTTC. This gives the protein CASGGGRGAGLQETQYF. The chain recombines TRBV27 with TRBJ2-5; 8 bases align to TRBD2. V lost 11 bases to trimming and J lost 2 bases; unmatched junction nucleotides: 19. The germline V gene has CDR1 MNHEY and CDR2 SMNVEV (reference sequence). This CDR3 has 17 residues.

This clone was detected once. The chain links TRBV4-2 to TRBJ2-3; D not certain. V was trimmed by 2 bases and J by 3 bases, leaving 15 bases between them. Germline loops: CDR1 LGHNA, CDR2 YNFKEQ. CDR3 size: 16 residues. This CDR3 reads CASSQFQAKTTDTQYF. For the CDR3, the DNA is TGTGCCAGCAGCCAATTCCAGGCGAAGACGACAGATACGCAGTATTTT.

V and J are TRBV18 and TRBJ2-5; 8 bases match TRBD1. Germline trimming cut 2 bases from V and 4 bases from J; bases unmatched to any gene: 6. The CDR3 totals 15 residues. The germline gives CDR1 KGHSH, CDR2 LQKENI. The chain's CDR3 is CASSPSGTGGETQYF. The CDR3 DNA follows: TGTGCCAGCTCACCATCCGGGACAGGAGGAGAGACCCAGTACTTC.

The chain carries TRBV19 and TRBJ1-1, with D perhaps matching TRBD1 (5 bases). Germline values: CDR1 LNHDA, CDR2 SQIVND (reference sequence). Trimming left V 3 bases short and J 6 bases short, with 17 bases between. This CDR3 has 15 residues. The CDR3 is CASSMHSGGGAEAFF. The CDR3 DNA sequence: TGTGCCAGTAGTATGCATTCCGGGGGAGGCGCTGAAGCTTTCTTT.

The CDR3 sequence is CSVDGGRDQPQHF. CDR3 coding DNA: TGCAGCGTTGACGGCGGGCGGGATCAGCCCCAGCATTTT. The genes are TRBV29-1 and TRBJ1-5; no definite D call. The CDR3 runs 13 residues. Per the germline V gene, CDR1 is SQVTM and CDR2 is ANQGSEA. V lost 3 bases and J 5 bases, leaving 11 bases between the germline ends.

The rearrangement uses TRBV7-9 and TRBJ2-1; a possible D gene is TRBD2 (5 bases). V gave up 4 bases and J gave up 7 bases, with 14 bases separating them. The germline V gene encodes CDR1 SEHNR and CDR2 FQNEAQ (reference sequence). The CDR3 is 14 amino acids. The CDR3 region is CASSWTWFFNEQFF. DNA of the CDR3: TGTGCCAGCAGCTGGACTTGGTTTTTTAATGAGCAGTTCTTC.

This chain links TRBV2 with TRBJ2-7; weak D call: TRBD1 (6 bases). In germline, CDR1 is SNHLY, CDR2 FYNNEI. CDR3 length: 12 amino acids. The V end was cut by 8 bases, the J end by 6 bases, with 14 bases between. The CDR3 DNA sequence: TGTGCCAGCTCGGGGCCCAGGGGCGAGCAGTACTTC. Protein: CASSGPRGEQYF.